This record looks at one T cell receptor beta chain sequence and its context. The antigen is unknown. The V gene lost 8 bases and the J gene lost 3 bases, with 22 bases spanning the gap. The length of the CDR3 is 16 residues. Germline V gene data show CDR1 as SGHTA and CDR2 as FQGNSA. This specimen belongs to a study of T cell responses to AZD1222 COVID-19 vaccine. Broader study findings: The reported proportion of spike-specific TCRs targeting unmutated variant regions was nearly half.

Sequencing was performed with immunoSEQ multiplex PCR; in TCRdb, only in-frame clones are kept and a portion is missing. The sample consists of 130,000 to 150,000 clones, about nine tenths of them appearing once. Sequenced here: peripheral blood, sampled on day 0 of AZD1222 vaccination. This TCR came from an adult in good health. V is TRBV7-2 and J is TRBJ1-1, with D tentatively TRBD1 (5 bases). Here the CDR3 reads CASDPGRTPPYTEAFF. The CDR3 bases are TGTGCCAGCGACCCGGGACGGACTCCCCCTTACACTGAAGCTTTCTTT.